Sequencing of this T cell receptor (beta chain) was carried out in a study of identical twins. Points from the study as a whole: Carriage of fewer insertions was seen in abundant cord blood beta clonotypes, whereas memory repertoires showed none. The study found that models underestimated out-of-frame TCR alpha sharing in monozygotic twins.

Germline V lookup: CDR1 MGHRA, CDR2 YSYEKL. The CDR3 spans 14 residues. Deletions cut 6 bases from V and 0 bases from J, with 12 bases between. Addition of a universal primer site occurred through template switching, and cDNA carried unique molecular identifiers. One entry per CDR3 protein, called by TCRdb with MiXCR from the 5' RACE reads. The sample lists under 900,000 distinct CDR3 sequences; 10% to 15% were seen once. In the case of this clonotype: Its antigen remains unidentified.

These data also featured in a second study, about yellow fever vaccine responses in identical twins.

This receptor was taken from a woman aged 18-30 years in good health. The rearrangement joins TRBV4-1 to TRBJ2-7; the D gene is possibly TRBD1 (6 bases). The sequencing sample was made of PBMCs. For the CDR3, the DNA is TGCGCCAGCAGAAAACAGGGATCCTCCTACGAGCAGTACTTC. Encoded protein: CASRKQGSSYEQYF.